The source of this T cell receptor beta chain is a study of cytomegalovirus exposure and HLA in healthy donors. Remarks on this clone: The antigen remains unidentified.

The PCR contained 60 Vbeta and 13 Jbeta primers. Assay: immunoSEQ multiplex PCR; the TCRdb copy retains only in-frame clones and omits some. The repertoire consists of 150,000 to 200,000 clones, with 60% to 85% occurring once and the leading ten covering 7% to 9%. Study-level findings and limits: Rare sequences made up most TCRs, while some public TCRs were found in many donors. A link between a missense DCLRE1C variant and TCR beta V- and J-gene trimming emerged from a later analysis. TCR association rates varied by HLA locus in a later analysis, with DRB1 highest and HLA-C lowest.

Specimen: PBMCs. The TCR sequence derives from a male donor in good health and CMV-seropositive.

CDR3 coding DNA: TGTGCCACTGGGACTAGCGGGGGAGAAAGCACAGATACGCAGTATTTT. It codes for CATGTSGGESTDTQYF. This chain joins TRBV10-3 and TRBJ2-3; 14 positions match TRBD2. The CDR3 consists of 16 residues. The ends lost 10 bases at V and 0 bases at J; junction bases unmatched: 6. Germline CDR1 reads ENHRY; CDR2 reads SYGVKD.